Listed below are T cell receptor beta chains from one sample, sequenced in a study of blood T cell repertoires in COVID-19. Only in-frame clones appear in the TCRdb table, and some are missing; sequencing was by immunoSEQ multiplex PCR. The sample shows roughly 68,000 clones, around 80% of them seen only once. The sample was peripheral blood. The source is a human donor in a cohort sampled during active COVID-19. Each CDR3 is given with its conserved first and last residue.

v_gene	len	j_gene	CDR3aa
TRBV7-9	15	TRBJ2-7	CASSLIGGRSYEQYF
TRBV11-3	18	TRBJ1-1	CASSLSSWAGGEHTEAFF
TRBV7-8	17	TRBJ2-3	CASIPQPRGWSTDTQYF
TRBV10-3	12	TRBJ2-1	CAISEDPQRQFF
TRBV27	13	TRBJ2-1	CTSSHGEWNEQFF
TRBV6-5	14	TRBJ2-7	CASSTGPPPYEQYF
TRBV10-3	21	TRBJ2-3	CAISESILAVTRPVRTDTQYF
TRBV10-1	13	TRBJ1-5	CASPTGSNQPQHF
TRBV7-8	16	TRBJ1-5	CASSLGGQGINQPQHF
TRBV5-1	16	TRBJ1-6	CASSQRQGLVYSPLHF
TRBV28	11	TRBJ1-3	CASSGFDTIYF
TRBV30	14	TRBJ2-3	CAWSPGPGDDTQYF
TRBV30	13	TRBJ2-5	CAWSTGQVKTQYF
TRBV11-1	14	TRBJ2-1	CASASGTAYNEQFF
TRBV18	15	TRBJ1-6	CASSPRPPTNSPLHF
TRBV20-1	15	TRBJ2-1	CSASPASGARGGQFF
TRBV5-4	16	TRBJ2-2	CASSLAQPGGTGELFF
TRBV12-3/TRBV12-4	13	TRBJ2-4	CASSPREGDIQYF
TRBV21-1	17	TRBJ1-2	CASSKGPGTAANYGYTF
TRBV5-1	16	TRBJ2-5	CASKFGTGVIGETQYF
TRBV19	15	TRBJ1-1	CASSAGTGRRTEAFF
TRBV28	14	TRBJ2-4	CASSPSTGSHIQYF
TRBV7-2	13	TRBJ2-7	CASSLTGGSEQYF
TRBV27	15	TRBJ1-4	CASSSPGQPNEKLFF
TRBV19	15	TRBJ2-1	CASSTGLASYNEQFF
TRBV6-6	14	TRBJ1-1	CASSSRTQNTEAFF
TRBV7-2	19	TRBJ2-2	CASSHPAAGVFGNTGELFF
TRBV24-1	15	TRBJ2-3	CATSDPRERTDTQYF
TRBV7-6	14	TRBJ2-5	CASSLGPIGETQYF
TRBV3-1/TRBV3-2	16	TRBJ2-7	CASSQELQRGSGEQYF
TRBV3-1/TRBV3-2	15	TRBJ1-5	CASSQGGGGNQPQHF
TRBV10-2	13	TRBJ2-7	CASQSEYSYEQYF
TRBV7-9	17	TRBJ2-7	CASSSILTGGYEDEQYF
TRBV4-3	16	TRBJ2-5	CASSRQSGGIAETQYF
TRBV30	17	TRBJ2-1	CAWSRTSGRAVGNEQFF
TRBV7-8	15	TRBJ2-4	CASSLEDRGQNIQYF
TRBV7-9	17	TRBJ2-3	CASSLGAGTEDPDTQYF
TRBV27	13	TRBJ1-5	CASSLLGGQPQHF
TRBV28	16	TRBJ2-2	CASRSFRTGHAGELFF
TRBV7-6	15	TRBJ2-1	CASSLGGGGAYEQFF
TRBV28	13	TRBJ2-4	CASSLDRRNIQYF
TRBV4-3	17	TRBJ2-2	CASSQRDRGLGNGELFF
TRBV10-3	15	TRBJ2-7	CAISEGRQGGYEQYF
TRBV4-3	14	TRBJ1-1	CASSQGRANTEAFF
TRBV7-8	14	TRBJ2-7	CASSGGLADIGQYF
TRBV6-5	14	TRBJ1-6	CASSHGQSNSPLHF
TRBV13	14	TRBJ1-1	CASSQLRTHTEAFF
TRBV3-1/TRBV3-2	13	TRBJ1-1	CASRDRLDTEAFF